This TCR beta chain was retrieved from a study of T cell changes during pregnancy in multiple sclerosis. Assay: immunoSEQ multiplex PCR; the TCRdb copy retains only in-frame clones and omits some. The sample has about 66,000 clones; less than 95% are singletons. The source of this sequence is a female donor with multiple sclerosis, enrolled in a pregnancy study. The source was peripheral blood, collected in the third trimester of pregnancy.

The CDR3, as DNA: TGCGCCAGCAGCTTGGGGGCCGGGGGCAATCAGCCCCAGCATTTT. Amino acid sequence: CASSLGAGGNQPQHF. V and J are TRBV5-1 and TRBJ1-5; D call uncertain. The CDR3 has 15 amino acids. The germline gives CDR1 SGHRS, CDR2 YFSETQ. Trimming removed 0 bases from V and 2 bases from J, with 9 bases in between.